The 9 T cell receptor beta chains given below trace back to one sample, sequenced in a study of vaccination effects on CD4 cells after COVID-19 (dated by TCRdb to 2022 to 2024). Their antigen targets remain unknown. In the ViraFEST assay, PBMC were stimulated with viral peptide pools, and TCR sequencing was then used to find antigen-specific CD4+ T cell clonotypes based on their expansion. After more than 9 days of culture, CD4+ T cells were isolated with the EasySep CD4+ T cell isolation kit. Negative nucleocapsid antibody results before and after vaccination confirmed that the healthy vaccine recipients had no prior SARS-CoV-2 infection. Libraries were prepared through the immunoSEQ multiplex PCR assay. The table comes from immuneACCESS by way of TCRdb, which keeps in-frame sequences with V and J called. Part of the clones is missing from these tables; in studies checked, under half for an unresolved V gene and the rest for unknown reasons. This sample is represented by under 30,000 clones; more than 65% of them were singletons. Of the sample, 22% falls within the top ten clones.

Sequenced here: CD4+ T cells from PBMCs cultured with HCoV-NL63 spike peptides, sampled before COVID-19 vaccination. The cell subset or site label, as the study defines it: HCoV-NL63 spike overlapping peptide pool stimulation. Receptor source: a human donor who received a COVID-19 vaccine.

The chain is built from TRBV11-1 and TRBJ2-7, with D perhaps TRBD1 or TRBD2 (5 bases each). The CDR3 is 15 residues long. The V and J ends lost 3 bases and 1 base respectively, with 13 bases between them. Germline V gives CDR1 SGHAT, CDR2 FQDESV (reference sequence). The CDR3 sequence: CASSLYRDGSYEQYF. CDR3 nucleotide sequence: TGTGCCAGCAGCTTGTATCGGGACGGATCCTACGAGCAGTACTTC.

The DNA of the CDR3 is TGTGCCAGCAGTACCTACAGGCGGCTGAACACTGAAGCTTTCTTT. This encodes CASSTYRRLNTEAFF. The V gene is TRBV28, the J gene TRBJ1-1; possibly TRBD1 for D (5 bases). CDR3 length: 15 residues. Trimming took 5 bases from V and 0 from J, leaving 13 bases between them. Germline V CDR1 and CDR2: MDHEN, SYDVKM.

This clone has only a few counts. DNA for the CDR3: TGTGCCAGCAGACTCACCCCCCCCAGCGCCGATGAGCAGTTCTTC. This gives the protein CASRLTPPSADEQFF. The rearrangement uses TRBV27 and TRBJ2-1; D remains unclear. The ends were cut back, 6 bases at V and 8 bases at J, with 20 bases in the middle. The CDR3 runs 15 residues. CDR1 MNHEY and CDR2 SMNVEV come from the germline V gene (reference sequence).

Points on this clone: Other DNA sequences from this sample encode an identical CDR3 as well. The chain carries TRBV3-1 (or the pseudogene TRBV3-2) and TRBJ1-3, with 9 positions matching TRBD1. J lost 4 bases, V lost 3 bases, and 4 bases had no gene match. The CDR3 runs 15 residues. Germline CDR1 is LGHDT and CDR2 is YNNKEL (reference sequence). The CDR3 here is CASSQTGGPGNTIYF. The CDR3 DNA reads as TGTGCCAGCAGCCAGACAGGGGGACCCGGAAACACCATATATTTT.

This clone was seen a single time. The chain employs TRBV4-3 and TRBJ1-3; D uncertain. Trimming left V 1 base short and J 7 bases short, with 8 bases between. The CDR3 is made up of 13 amino acids. The germline V gene encodes CDR1 LGHNA and CDR2 YSLEER. CDR3 sequence reads: CASSQGKSNTIYF. The CDR3 DNA reads TGCGCCAGCAGCCAAGGAAAGAGTAACACCATATATTTT.

The V gene is TRBV29-1, the J gene TRBJ1-2; D might be TRBD1 (5 bases). The CDR3 is 12 residues long. The V gene lost 4 bases and the J gene lost 6 bases, with 12 bases spanning the gap. CDR1 SQVTM and CDR2 ANQGSEA come from the germline V gene. The CDR3 DNA reads TGCAGCGTTGTTCCAGGGAACCATGGCTACACCTTC. Amino acid sequence: CSVVPGNHGYTF.

The chain links TRBV7-9 to TRBJ1-5; possible D gene TRBD1, 6 bases. Trimming took off 5 bases at V and 2 bases at J, with 10 bases between the two ends. Germline CDR1 is SEHNR and CDR2 is FQNEAQ (reference sequence). This CDR3 has 14 amino acids. The DNA for the CDR3 is TGTGCCAGCAGCCCCGCAGGGGGCAATCAGCCCCAGCATTTT. It translates to CASSPAGGNQPQHF.

This sequence joins TRBV5-8 and TRBJ2-1; TRBD2 matches 9 bases. CDR3 length: 13 residues. V shed 6 bases, J shed 7 bases, and the junction held 5 bases outside the gene matches. Germline lookup yields CDR1 SGHTS and CDR2 YDEGEE. The CDR3 DNA reads TGTGCCAGCACCCCACTAGCGGGTAATGAGCAGTTCTTC. This gives the protein CASTPLAGNEQFF.

This clone was recorded once. The chain couples TRBV6-2 or TRBV6-3 to TRBJ1-6, with a possible D match to TRBD1 (5 bases). The V gene's germline CDR1 is MNHEY and CDR2 SVGEGT. The CDR3 runs to 14 residues. Deletions cut 0 bases from V and 10 bases from J, with 10 bases between. The DNA of the CDR3 is TGTGCCAGCAGTTACTCAGGGACGCGGTCACCCCTCCACTTT. It codes for CASSYSGTRSPLHF.